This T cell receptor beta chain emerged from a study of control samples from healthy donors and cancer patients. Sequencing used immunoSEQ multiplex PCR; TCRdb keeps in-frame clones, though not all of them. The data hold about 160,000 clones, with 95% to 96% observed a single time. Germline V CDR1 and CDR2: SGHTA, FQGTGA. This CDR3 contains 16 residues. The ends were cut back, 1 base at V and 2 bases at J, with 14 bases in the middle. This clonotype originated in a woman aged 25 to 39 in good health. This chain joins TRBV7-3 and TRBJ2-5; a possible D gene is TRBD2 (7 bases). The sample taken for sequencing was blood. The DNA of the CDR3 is TGTGCCAGCAGCTTAAGACCACAGGGAGGGCAAGAGACCCAGTACTTC. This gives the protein CASSLRPQGGQETQYF.